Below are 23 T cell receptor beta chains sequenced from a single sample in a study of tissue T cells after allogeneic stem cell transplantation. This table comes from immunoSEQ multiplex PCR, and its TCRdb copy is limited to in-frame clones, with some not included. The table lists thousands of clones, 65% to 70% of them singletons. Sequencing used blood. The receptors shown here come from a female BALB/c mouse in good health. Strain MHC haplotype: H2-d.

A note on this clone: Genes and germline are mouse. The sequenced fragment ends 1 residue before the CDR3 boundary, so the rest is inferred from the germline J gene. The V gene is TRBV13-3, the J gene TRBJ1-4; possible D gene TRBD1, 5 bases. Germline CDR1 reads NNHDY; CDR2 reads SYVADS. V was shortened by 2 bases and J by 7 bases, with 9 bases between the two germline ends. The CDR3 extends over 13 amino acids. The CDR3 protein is CASSEGGAERLFF. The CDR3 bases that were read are TGTGCCAGCAGTGAGGGAGGGGCCGAAAGATTATTT.

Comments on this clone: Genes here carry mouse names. The chain's CDR3 is CASSQESKSMLGGENTLYF. Incomplete CDR3 DNA: TGTGCCAGCAGCCAAGAATCGAAGTCCATGCTGGGGGGAGAAAACACCTTGTAC. The rearrangement joins TRBV5 to TRBJ2-4, with 8 bases aligning to TRBD2. The sequenced fragment ends 1 residue before the CDR3 boundary, so the rest is inferred from the germline J gene. Unmatched junction bases numbered 15, after V lost 0 bases and J lost 4 bases. CDR3 length: 19 amino acids. Germline V gene data show CDR1 as LGHNA and CDR2 as YNLKQL (reference sequence).

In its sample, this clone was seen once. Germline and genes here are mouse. CDR3: CAWSTGQNERLFF. Partial CDR3 DNA: TGTGCCTGGAGCACGGGACAAAACGAAAGATTATTT. The chain has TRBV31 and TRBJ1-4; weak D call: TRBD1 (6 bases). The read gets to within 1 residue of the CDR3 end, and the germline J gene fills in the rest. Germline loops: CDR1 GKSSPN, CDR2 SITVG. Between the trimmed V and J ends, which lost 3 bases and 5 bases, there was a span of 10 bases. This CDR3 comprises 13 residues.

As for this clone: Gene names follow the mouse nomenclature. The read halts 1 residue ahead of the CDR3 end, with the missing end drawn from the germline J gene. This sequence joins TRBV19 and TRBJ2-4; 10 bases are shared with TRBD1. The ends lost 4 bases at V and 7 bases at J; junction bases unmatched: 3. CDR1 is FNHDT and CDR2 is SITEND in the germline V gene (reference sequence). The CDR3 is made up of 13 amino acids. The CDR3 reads CASSRTGGYTLYF. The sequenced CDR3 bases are TGTGCCAGCAGTCGGACAGGGGGATACACCTTGTAC.

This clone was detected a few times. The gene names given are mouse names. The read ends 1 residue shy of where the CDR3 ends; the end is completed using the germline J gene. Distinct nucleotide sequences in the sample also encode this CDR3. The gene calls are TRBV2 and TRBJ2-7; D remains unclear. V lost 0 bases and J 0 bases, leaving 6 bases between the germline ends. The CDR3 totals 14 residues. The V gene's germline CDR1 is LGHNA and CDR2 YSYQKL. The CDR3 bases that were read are TGTGCCAGCAGCCAAGAGGGGAGCTCCTATGAACAGTAC. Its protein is CASSQEGSSYEQY. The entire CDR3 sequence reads CASSQEGSSYEQYF.

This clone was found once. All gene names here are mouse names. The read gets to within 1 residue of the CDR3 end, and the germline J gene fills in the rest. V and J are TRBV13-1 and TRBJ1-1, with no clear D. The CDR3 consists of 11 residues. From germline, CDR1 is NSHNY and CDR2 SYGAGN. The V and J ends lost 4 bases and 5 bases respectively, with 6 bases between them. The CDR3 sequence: CASSIQTEVFF. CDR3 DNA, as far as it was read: TGTGCCAGCAGTATACAAACAGAAGTCTTC.

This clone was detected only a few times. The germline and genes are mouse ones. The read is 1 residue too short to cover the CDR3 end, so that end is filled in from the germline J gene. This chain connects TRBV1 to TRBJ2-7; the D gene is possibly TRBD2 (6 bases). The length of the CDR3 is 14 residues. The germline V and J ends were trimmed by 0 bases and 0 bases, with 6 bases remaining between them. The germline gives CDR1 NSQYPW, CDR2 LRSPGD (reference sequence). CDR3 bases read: TGCACCTGCAGTGCAGAGGGGGGCTCCTATGAACAGTAC. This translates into CTCSAEGGSYEQY. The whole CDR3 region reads CTCSAEGGSYEQYF.

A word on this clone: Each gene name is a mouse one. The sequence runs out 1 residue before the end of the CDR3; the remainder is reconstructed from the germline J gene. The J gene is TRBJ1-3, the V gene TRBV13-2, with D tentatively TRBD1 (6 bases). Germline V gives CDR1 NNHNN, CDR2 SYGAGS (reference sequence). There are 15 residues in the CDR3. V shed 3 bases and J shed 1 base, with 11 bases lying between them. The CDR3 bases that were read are TGTGCCAGCGGTGGCCGGGACACCTCTGGAAATACGCTCTAT. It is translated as CASGGRDTSGNTLY. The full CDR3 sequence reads CASGGRDTSGNTLYF.

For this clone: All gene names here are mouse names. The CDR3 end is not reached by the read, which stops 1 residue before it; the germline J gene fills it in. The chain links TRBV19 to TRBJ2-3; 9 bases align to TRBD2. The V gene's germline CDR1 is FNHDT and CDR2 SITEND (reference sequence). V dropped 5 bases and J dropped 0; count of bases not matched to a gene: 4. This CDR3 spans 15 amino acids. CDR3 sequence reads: CASRPTGGSAETLYF. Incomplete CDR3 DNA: TGTGCCAGCAGACCGACTGGGGGTAGTGCAGAAACGCTGTAT.

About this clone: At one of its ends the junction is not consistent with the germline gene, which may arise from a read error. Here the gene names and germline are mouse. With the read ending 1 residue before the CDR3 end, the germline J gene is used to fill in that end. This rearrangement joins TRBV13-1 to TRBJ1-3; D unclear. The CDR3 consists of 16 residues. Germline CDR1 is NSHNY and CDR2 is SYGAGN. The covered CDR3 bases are TGTGCCGGCAGTGATGCAAGGGAGCCTTCTGGAAATACGCTCTAT. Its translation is CAGSDAREPSGNTLY. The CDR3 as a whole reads CAGSDAREPSGNTLYF.

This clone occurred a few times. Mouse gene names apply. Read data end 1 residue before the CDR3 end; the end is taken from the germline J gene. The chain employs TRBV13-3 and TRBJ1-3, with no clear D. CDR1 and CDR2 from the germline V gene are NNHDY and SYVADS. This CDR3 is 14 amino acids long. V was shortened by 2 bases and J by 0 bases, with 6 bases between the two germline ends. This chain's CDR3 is CASSEQYSGNTLYF. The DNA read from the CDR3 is TGTGCCAGCAGTGAGCAGTATTCTGGAAATACGCTCTAT.

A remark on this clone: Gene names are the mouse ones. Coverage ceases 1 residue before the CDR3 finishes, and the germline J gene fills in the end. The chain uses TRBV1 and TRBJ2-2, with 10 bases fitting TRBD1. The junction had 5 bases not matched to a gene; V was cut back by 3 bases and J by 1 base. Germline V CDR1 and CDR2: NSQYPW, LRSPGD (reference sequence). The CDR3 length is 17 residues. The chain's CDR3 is CTCSAHRDRGNTGQLYF. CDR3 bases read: TGCACCTGCAGTGCCCACCGGGACAGGGGAAACACCGGGCAGCTCTAC.

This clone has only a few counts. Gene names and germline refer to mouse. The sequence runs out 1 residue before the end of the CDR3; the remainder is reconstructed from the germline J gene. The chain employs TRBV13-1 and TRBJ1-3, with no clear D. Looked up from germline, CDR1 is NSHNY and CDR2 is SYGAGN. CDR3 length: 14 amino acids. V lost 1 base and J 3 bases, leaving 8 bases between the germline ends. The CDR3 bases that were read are TGTGCCAGCAGTGATTTGGGGATTGGAAATACGCTCTAT. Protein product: CASSDLGIGNTLY. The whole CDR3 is CASSDLGIGNTLYF.

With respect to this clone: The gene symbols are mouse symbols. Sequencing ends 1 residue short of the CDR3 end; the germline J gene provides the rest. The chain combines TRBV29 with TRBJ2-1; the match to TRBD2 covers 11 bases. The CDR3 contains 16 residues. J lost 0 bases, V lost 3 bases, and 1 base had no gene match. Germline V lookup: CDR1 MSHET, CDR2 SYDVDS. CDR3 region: CASSLGTGGNYAEQFF. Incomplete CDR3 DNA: TGTGCTAGCAGTTTGGGGACTGGGGGTAACTATGCTGAGCAGTTC. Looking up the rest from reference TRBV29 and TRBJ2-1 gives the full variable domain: DMKVTQMPRYLIKRMGENVLLECGQDMSHETMYWYRQDPGLGLQLIYISYDVDSNSEGDIPKGYRVSRKKREHFSLILDSAKTNQTSVYFCASSLGTGGNYAEQFFGPGTRLTVL.

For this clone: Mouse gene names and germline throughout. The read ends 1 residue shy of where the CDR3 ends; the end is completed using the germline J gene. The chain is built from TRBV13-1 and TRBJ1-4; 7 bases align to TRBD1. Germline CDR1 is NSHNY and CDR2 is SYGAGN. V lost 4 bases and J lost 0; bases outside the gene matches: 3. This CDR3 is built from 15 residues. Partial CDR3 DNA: TGTGCCAGCAGTATGGGGACAGTTTCCAACGAAAGATTATTT. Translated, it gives CASSMGTVSNERLF. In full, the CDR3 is CASSMGTVSNERLFF. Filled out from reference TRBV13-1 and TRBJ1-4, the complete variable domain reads EAAVTQSPRNKVTVTGGNVTLSCRQTNSHNYMYWYRQDTGHGLRLIHYSYGAGNLRIGDVPDGYKATRTTQEDFFLLLELASPSQTSLYFCASSMGTVSNERLFFGHGTKLSVL.

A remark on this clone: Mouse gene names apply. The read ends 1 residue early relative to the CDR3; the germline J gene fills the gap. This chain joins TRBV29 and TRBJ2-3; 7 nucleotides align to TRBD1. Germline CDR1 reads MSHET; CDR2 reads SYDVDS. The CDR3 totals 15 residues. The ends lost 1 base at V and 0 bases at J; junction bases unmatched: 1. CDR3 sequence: CASSLYRGSAETLYF. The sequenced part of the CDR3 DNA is TGTGCTAGCAGTTTATACAGGGGTAGTGCAGAAACGCTGTAT.

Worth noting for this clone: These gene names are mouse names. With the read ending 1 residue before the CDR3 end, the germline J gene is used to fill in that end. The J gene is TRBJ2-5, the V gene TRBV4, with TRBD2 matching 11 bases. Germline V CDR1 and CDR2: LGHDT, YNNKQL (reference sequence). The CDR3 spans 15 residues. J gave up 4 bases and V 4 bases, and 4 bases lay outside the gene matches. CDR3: CASSSDWGDEDTQYF. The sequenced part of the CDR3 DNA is TGTGCCAGCAGCTCGGACTGGGGGGACGAAGACACCCAGTAC.

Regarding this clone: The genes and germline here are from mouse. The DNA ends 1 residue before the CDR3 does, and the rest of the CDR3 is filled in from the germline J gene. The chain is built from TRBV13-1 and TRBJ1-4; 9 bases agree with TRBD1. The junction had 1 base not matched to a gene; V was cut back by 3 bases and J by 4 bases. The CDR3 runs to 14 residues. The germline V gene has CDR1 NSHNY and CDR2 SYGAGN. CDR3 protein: CASSGQGGNERLFF. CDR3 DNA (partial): TGTGCCAGCAGTGGACAGGGGGGCAACGAAAGATTATTT.

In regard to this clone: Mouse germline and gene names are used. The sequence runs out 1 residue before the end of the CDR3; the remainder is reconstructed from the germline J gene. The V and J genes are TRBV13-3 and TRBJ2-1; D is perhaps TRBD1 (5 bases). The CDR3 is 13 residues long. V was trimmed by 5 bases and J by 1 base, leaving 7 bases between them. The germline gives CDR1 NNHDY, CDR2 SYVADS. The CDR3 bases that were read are TGTGCCAGCAGGACAGAGAACTATGCTGAGCAGTTC. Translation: CASRTENYAEQF. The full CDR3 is CASRTENYAEQFF.

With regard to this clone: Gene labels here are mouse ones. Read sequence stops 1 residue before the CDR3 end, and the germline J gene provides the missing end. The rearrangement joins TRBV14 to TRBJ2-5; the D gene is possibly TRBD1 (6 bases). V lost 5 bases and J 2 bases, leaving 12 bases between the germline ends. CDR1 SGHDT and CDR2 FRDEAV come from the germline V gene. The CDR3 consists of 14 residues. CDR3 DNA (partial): TGTGCCAGCAGCCCCGGACAGATCCAAGACACCCAGTAC. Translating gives CASSPGQIQDTQY. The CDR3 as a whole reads CASSPGQIQDTQYF.

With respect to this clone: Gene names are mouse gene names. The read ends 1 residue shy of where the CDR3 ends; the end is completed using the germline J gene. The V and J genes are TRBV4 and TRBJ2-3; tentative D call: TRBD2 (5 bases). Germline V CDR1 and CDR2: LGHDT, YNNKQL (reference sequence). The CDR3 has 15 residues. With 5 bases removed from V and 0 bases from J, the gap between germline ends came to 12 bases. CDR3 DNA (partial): TGTGCCAGCAGCCCCCTGGGAACTAGTGCAGAAACGCTGTAT. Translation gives CASSPLGTSAETLY. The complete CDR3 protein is CASSPLGTSAETLYF.

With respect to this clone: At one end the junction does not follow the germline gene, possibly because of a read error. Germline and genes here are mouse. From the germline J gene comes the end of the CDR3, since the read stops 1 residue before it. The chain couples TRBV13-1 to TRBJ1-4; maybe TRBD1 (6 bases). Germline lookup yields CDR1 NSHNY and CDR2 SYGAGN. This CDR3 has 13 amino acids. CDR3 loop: CTSRGSSNERLFF. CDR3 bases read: TGTACCAGCAGGGGATCTTCCAACGAAAGATTATTT.

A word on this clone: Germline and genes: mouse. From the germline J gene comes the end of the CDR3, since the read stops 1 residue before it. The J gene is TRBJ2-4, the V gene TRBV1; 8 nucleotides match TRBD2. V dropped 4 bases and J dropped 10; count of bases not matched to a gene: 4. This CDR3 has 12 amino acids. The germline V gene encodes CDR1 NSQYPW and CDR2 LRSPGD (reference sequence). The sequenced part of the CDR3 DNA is TGCACCTGCAGTGTCAAGACTGGGGCCTTGTAC. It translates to CTCSVKTGALY. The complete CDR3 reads CTCSVKTGALYF.